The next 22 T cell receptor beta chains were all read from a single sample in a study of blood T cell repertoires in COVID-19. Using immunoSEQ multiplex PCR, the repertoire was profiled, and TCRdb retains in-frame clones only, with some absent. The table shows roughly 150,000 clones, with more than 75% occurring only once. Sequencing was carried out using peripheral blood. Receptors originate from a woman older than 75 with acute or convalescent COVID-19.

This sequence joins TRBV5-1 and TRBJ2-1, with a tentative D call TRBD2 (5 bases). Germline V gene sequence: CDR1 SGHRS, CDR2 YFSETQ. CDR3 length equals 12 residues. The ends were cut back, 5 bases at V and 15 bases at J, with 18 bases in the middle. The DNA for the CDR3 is TGCGCCAGCAGTCTTGGCTCTAGCAGGCCGTTCTTC. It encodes CASSLGSSRPFF.

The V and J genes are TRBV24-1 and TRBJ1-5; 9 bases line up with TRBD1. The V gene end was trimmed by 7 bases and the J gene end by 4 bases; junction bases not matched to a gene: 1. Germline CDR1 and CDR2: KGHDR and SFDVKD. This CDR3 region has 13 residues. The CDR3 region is CATSGTGNQPQHF. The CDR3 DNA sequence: TGTGCCACCAGCGGGACAGGGAATCAGCCCCAGCATTTT.

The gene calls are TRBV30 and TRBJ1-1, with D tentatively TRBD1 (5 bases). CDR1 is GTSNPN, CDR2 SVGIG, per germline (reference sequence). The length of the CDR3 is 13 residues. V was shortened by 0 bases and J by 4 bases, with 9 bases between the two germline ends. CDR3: CAWSVGGRTEAFF. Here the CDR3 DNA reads TGTGCCTGGAGTGTCGGGGGACGCACTGAAGCTTTCTTT.

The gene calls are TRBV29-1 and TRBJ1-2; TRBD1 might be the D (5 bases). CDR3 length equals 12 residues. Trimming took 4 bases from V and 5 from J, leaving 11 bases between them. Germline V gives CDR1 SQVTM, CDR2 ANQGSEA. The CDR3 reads CSVAYQGYGYTF. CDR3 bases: TGCAGCGTTGCTTACCAGGGATATGGCTACACCTTC.

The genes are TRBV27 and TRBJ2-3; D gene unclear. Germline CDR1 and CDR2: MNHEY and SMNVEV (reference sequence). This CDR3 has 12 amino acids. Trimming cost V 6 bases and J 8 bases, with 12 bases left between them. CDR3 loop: CASRTPGGTQYF. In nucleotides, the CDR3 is TGTGCCAGCAGAACCCCTGGCGGTACGCAGTATTTT.

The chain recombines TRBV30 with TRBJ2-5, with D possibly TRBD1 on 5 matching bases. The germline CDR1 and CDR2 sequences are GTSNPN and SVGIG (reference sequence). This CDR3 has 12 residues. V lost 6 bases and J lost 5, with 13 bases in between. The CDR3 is CACSRVRETQYF. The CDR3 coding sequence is TGTGCCTGTTCCAGGGTACGTGAGACCCAGTACTTC. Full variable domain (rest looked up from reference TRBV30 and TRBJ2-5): SQTIHQWPATLVQPVGSPLSLECTVEGTSNPNLYWYRQAAGRGLQLLFYSVGIGQISSEVPQNLSASRPQDRQFILSSKKLLLSDSGFYLCACSRVRETQYFGPGTRLLVL.

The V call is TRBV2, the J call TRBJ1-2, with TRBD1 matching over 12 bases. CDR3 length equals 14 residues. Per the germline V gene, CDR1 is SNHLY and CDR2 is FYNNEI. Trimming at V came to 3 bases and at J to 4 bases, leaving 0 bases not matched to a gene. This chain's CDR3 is CASSEGQGAYGYTF. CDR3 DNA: TGTGCCAGCAGTGAGGGACAGGGGGCCTATGGCTACACCTTC.

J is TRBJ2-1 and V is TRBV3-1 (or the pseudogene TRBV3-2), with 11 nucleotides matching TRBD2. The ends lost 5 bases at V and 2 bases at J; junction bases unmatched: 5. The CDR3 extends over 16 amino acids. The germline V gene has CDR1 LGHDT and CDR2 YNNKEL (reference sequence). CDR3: CASSSVAGGPYNEQFF. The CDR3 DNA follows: TGTGCCAGCAGCTCAGTAGCGGGGGGGCCCTACAATGAGCAGTTCTTC.

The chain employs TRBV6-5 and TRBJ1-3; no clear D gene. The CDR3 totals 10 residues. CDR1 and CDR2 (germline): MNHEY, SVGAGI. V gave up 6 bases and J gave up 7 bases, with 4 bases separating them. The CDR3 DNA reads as TGTGCCAGCAGGGAGAACACCATATATTTT. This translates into CASRENTIYF.

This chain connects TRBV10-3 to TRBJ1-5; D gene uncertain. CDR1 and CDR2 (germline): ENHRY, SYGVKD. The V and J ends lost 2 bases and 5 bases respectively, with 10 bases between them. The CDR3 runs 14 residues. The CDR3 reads CAISEGAGYQPQHF. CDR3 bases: TGTGCCATCAGTGAGGGCGCCGGGTATCAGCCCCAGCATTTT.

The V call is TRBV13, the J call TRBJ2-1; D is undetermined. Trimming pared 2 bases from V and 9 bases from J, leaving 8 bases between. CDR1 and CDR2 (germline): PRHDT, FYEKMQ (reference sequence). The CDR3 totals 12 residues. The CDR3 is CASSLPSGEQFF. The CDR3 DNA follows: TGTGCCAGCAGCTTACCATCGGGTGAGCAGTTCTTC.

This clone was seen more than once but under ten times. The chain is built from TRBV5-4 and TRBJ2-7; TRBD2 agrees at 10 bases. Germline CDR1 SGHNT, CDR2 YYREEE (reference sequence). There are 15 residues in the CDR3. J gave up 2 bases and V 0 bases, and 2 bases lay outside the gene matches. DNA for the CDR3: TGTGCCAGCAGCTTGGGACTAGCGGGCGCCTACGAGCAGTACTTC. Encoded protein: CASSLGLAGAYEQYF.

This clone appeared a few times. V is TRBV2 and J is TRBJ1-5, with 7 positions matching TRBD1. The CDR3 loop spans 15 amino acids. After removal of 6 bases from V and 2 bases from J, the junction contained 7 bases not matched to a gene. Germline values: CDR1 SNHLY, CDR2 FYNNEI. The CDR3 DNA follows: TGTGCCAGCAGCGACCAGGGGGTCGGCAATCAGCCCCAGCATTTT. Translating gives CASSDQGVGNQPQHF.

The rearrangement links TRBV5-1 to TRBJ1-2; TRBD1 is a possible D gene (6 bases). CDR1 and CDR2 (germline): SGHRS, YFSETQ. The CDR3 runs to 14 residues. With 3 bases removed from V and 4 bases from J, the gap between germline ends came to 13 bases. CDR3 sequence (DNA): TGCGCCAGCAGCTCCCCAGGGGATGGCTATGGCTACACCTTC. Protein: CASSSPGDGYGYTF.

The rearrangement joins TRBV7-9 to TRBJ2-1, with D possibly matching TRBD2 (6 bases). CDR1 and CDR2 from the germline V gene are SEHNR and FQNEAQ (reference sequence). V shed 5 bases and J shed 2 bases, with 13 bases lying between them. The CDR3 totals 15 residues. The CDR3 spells CASSQDYPTYNEQFF. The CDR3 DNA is TGTGCCAGCAGCCAGGACTACCCTACCTACAATGAGCAGTTCTTC.

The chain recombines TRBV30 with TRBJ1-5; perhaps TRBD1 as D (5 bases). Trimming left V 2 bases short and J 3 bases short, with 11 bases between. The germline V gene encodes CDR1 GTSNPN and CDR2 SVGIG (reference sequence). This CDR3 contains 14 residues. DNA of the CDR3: TGTGCCTGGAGTTACAGGATGGTCAATCAGCCCCAGCATTTT. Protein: CAWSYRMVNQPQHF.

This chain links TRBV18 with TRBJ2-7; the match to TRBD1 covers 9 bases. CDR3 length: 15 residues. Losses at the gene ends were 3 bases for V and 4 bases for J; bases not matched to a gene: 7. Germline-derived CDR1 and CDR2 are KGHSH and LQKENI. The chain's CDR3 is CASSPMTGGEYEQYF. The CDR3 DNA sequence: TGTGCCAGCTCACCCATGACAGGGGGAGAGTACGAGCAGTACTTC.

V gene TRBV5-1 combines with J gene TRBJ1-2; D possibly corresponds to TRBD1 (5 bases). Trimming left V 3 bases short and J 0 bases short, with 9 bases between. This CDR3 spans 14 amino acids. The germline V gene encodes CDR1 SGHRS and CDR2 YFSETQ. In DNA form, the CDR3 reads TGCGCCAGCAGCTCGACAGCTACTAACTATGGCTACACCTTC. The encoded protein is CASSSTATNYGYTF.

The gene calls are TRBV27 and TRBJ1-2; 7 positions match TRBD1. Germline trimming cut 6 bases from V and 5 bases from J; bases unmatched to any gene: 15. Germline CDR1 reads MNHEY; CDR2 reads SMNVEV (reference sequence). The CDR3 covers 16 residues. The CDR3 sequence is CASSPSHGTVLYGYTF. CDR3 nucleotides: TGTGCCAGCAGCCCTTCCCACGGGACAGTCCTTTATGGCTACACCTTC.

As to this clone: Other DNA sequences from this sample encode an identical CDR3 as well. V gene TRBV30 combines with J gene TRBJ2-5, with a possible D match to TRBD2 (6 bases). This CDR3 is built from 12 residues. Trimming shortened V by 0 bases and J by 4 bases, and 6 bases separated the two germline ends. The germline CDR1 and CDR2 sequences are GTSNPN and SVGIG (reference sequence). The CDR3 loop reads CAWSVLAETQYF. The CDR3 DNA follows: TGTGCCTGGAGTGTACTAGCAGAGACCCAGTACTTC.

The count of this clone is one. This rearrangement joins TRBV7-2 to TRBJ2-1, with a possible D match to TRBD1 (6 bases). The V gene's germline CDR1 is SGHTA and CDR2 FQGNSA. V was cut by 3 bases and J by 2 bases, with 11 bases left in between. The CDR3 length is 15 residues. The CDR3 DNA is TGTGCCAGCAGCTTGGGGGCAATCGCCTACAATGAGCAGTTCTTC. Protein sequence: CASSLGAIAYNEQFF.

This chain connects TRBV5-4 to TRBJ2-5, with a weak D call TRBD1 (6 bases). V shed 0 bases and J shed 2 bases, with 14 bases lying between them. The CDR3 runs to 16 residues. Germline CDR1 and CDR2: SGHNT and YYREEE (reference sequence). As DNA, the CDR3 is TGTGCCAGCAGCTTGGTCGGGGCGCAGGGGCAAGAGACCCAGTACTTC. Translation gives CASSLVGAQGQETQYF.